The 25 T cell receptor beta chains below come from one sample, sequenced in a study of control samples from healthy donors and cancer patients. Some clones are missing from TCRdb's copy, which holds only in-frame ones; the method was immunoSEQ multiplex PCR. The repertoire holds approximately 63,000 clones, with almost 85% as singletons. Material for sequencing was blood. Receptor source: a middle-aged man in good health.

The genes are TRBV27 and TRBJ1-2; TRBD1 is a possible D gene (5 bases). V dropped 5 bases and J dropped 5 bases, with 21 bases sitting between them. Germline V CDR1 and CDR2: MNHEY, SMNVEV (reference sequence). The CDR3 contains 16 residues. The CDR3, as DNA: TGTGCCAGCAGTGCTGCGGGACGATTAACGGGGTATGGCTACACCTTC. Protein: CASSAAGRLTGYGYTF.

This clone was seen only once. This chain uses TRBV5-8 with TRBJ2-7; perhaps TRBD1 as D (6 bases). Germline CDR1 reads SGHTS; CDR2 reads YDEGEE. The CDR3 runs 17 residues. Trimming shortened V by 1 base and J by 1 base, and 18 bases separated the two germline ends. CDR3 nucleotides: TGTGCCAGCAGCTTGTTTGTCAGGGGTGTATCTTCCTACGAGCAGTACTTC. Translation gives CASSLFVRGVSSYEQYF.

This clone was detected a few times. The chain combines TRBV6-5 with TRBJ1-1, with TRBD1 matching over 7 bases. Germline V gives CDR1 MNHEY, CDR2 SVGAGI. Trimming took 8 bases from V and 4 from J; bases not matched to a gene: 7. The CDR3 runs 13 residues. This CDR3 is CASQGVLVTEAFF. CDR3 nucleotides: TGTGCCAGCCAGGGGGTATTGGTCACTGAAGCTTTCTTT.

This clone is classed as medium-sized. In DNA form, the CDR3 reads TGTGCCAGCTCATCTACAGGGGGCCGGGGCAATCAGCCCCAGCATTTT. Residues: CASSSTGGRGNQPQHF. The chain employs TRBV18 and TRBJ1-5; 9 bases are shared with TRBD1. The germline V gene has CDR1 KGHSH and CDR2 LQKENI. There are 16 residues in the CDR3. V lost 5 bases, J lost 2 bases, and 7 bases stayed unmatched.

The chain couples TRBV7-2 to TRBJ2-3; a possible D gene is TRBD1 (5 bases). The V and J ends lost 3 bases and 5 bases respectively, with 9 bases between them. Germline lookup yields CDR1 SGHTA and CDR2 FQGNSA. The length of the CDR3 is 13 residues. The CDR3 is CASSFSQGDTQYF. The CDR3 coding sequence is TGTGCCAGCAGCTTCAGTCAGGGAGATACGCAGTATTTT.

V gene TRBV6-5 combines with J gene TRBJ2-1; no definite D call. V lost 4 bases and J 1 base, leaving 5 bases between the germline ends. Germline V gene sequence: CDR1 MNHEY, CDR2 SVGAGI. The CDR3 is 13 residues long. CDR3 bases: TGTGCCAGCAGTTTGACTTCCTACAATGAGCAGTTCTTC. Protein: CASSLTSYNEQFF.

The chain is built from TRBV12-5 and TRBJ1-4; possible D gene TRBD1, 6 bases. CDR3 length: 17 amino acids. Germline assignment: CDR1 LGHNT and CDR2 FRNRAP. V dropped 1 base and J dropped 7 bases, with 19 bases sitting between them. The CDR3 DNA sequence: TGTGCTAGTGGTTTGGGATCCCGTCCGGGGGCTGGTGAAAAACTGTTTTTT. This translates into CASGLGSRPGAGEKLFF.

CDR3 sequence reads: CSVEGRLNTEAFF. CDR3 coding DNA: TGCAGCGTTGAAGGGCGGCTGAACACTGAAGCTTTCTTT. The rearrangement joins TRBV29-1 to TRBJ1-1; D is uncertain. Germline CDR1 is SQVTM and CDR2 is ANQGSEA. The CDR3 covers 13 residues. The ends were cut back, 1 base at V and 0 bases at J, with 6 bases in the middle.

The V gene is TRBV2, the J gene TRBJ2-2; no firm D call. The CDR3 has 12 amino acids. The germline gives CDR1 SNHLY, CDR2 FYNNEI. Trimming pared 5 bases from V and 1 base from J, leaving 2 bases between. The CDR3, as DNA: TGTGCCAGCAGTAGGAACACCGGGGAGCTGTTTTTT. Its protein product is CASSRNTGELFF. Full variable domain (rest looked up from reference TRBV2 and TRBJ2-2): EPEVTQTPSHQVTQMGQEVILRCVPISNHLYFYWYRQILGQKVEFLVSFYNNEISEKSEIFDDQFSVERPDGSNFTLKIRSTKLEDSAMYFCASSRNTGELFFGEGSRLTVL.

As DNA, the CDR3 is TGCGCCAGCAGCCAAGATACGGGAGGAGGCGAGAGAGCTTTCTTT. It codes for CASSQDTGGGERAFF. The V gene is TRBV4-3, the J gene TRBJ1-1; no clear D. This CDR3 region has 15 residues. The V and J ends lost 0 bases and 10 bases respectively, with 18 bases between them. The germline gives CDR1 LGHNA, CDR2 YSLEER.

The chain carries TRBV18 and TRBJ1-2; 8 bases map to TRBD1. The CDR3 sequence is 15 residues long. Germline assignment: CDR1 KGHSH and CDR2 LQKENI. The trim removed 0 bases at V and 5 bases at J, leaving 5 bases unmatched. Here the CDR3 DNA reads TGTGCCAGCTCACCACCTCAGGGGGCCGGATATGGCTACACCTTC. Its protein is CASSPPQGAGYGYTF.

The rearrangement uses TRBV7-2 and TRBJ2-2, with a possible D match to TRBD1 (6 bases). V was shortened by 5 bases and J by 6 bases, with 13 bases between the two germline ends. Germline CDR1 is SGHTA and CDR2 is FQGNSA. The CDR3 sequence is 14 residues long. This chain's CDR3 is CASSLDRSPGELFF. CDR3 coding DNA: TGTGCCAGCAGCCTCGACAGGTCCCCCGGGGAGCTGTTTTTT.

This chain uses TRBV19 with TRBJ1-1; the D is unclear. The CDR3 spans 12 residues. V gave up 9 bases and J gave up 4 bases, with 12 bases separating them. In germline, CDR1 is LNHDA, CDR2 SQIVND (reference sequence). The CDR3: CASSYRATEAFF. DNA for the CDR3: TGTGCCAGCAGCTATCGAGCCACTGAAGCTTTCTTT.

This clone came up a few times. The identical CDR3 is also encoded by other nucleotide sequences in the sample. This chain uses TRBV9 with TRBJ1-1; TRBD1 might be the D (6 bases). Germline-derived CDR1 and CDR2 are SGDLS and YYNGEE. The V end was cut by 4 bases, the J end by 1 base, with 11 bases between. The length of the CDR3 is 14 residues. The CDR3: CASSPRGGNTEAFF. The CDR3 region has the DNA TGTGCCAGCAGCCCTAGGGGGGGGAACACTGAAGCTTTCTTT. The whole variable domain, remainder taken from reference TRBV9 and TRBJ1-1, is DSGVTQTPKHLITATGQRVTLRCSPRSGDLSVYWYQQSLDQGLQFLIQYYNGEERAKGNILERFSAQQFPDLHSELNLSSLELGDSALYFCASSPRGGNTEAFFGQGTRLTVV.

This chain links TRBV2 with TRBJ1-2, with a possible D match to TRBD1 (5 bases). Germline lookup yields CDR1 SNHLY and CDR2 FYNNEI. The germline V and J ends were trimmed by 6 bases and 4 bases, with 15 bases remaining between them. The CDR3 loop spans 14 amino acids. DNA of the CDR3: TGTGCCAGCAGCGGGGCGGTGGGGAGCTATGGCTACACCTTC. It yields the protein CASSGAVGSYGYTF.

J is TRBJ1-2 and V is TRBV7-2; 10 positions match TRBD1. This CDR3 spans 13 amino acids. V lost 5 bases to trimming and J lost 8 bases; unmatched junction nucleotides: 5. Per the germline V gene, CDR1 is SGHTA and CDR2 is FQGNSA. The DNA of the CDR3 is TGTGCCAGCAGCGACCGGGACAGGGGAGGCTACACCTTC. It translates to CASSDRDRGGYTF.

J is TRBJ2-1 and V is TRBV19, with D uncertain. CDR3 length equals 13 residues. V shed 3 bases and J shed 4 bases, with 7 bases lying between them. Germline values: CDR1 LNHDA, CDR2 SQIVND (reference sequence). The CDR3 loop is CASSILPYNEQFF. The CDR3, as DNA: TGTGCCAGTAGTATCCTCCCGTACAATGAGCAGTTCTTC.

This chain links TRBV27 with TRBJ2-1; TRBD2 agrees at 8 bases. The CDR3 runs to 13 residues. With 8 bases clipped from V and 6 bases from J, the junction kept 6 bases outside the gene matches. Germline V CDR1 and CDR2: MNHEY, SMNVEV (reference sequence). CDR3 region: CASRRGLVNEQFF. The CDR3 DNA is TGTGCCAGCCGTCGGGGACTAGTCAATGAGCAGTTCTTC.

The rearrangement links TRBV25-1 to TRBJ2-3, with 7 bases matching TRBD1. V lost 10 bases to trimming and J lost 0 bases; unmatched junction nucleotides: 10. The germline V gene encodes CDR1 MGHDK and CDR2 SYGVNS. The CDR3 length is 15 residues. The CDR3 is CATQDRDSSTDTQYF. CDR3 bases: TGTGCCACCCAGGACCGGGACAGCAGCACAGATACGCAGTATTTT.

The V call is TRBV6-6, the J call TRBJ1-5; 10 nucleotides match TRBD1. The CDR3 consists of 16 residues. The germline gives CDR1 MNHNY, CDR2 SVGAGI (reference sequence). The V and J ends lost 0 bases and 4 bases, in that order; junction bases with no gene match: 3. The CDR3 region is CASSYSWDRGNQPQHF. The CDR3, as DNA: TGTGCCAGCAGTTACTCGTGGGACAGGGGTAATCAGCCCCAGCATTTT.

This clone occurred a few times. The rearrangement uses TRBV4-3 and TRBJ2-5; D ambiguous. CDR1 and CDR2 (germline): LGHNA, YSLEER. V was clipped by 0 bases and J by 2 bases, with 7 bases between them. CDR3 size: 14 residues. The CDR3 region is CASSQDMQQETQYF. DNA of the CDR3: TGCGCCAGCAGCCAAGACATGCAGCAAGAGACCCAGTACTTC.

For the CDR3, the DNA is TGTGCCAGCAGCGATACGCTCTTTAGGGGGCGCAATAATGAAAAACTGTTTTTT. Translation: CASSDTLFRGRNNEKLFF. The rearrangement links TRBV5-6 to TRBJ1-4; 7 nucleotides line up with TRBD1. The CDR3 length is 18 residues. The trim removed 4 bases at V and 4 bases at J, leaving 16 bases unmatched. Germline V gene lookup returns CDR1 SGHDT and CDR2 YYEEEE.

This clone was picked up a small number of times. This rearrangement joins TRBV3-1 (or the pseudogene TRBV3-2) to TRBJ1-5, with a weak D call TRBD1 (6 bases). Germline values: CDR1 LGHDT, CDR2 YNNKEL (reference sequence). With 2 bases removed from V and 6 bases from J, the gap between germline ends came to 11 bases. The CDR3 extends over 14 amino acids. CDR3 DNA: TGTGCCAGCAGCCAATCCGCAGGGGTTCAGCCCCAGCATTTT. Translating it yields CASSQSAGVQPQHF.

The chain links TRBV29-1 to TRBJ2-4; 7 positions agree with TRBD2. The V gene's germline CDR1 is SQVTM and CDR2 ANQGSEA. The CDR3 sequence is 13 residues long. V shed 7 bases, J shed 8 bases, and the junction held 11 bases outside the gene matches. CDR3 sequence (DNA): TGCAGCGCCTCGGGCGGGGGATGGGACATTCAGTACTTC. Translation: CSASGGGWDIQYF. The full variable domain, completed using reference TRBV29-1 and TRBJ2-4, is SAVISQKPSRDICQRGTSLTIQCQVDSQVTMMFWYRQQPGQSLTLIATANQGSEATYESGFVIDKFPISRPNLTFSTLTVSNMSPEDSSIYLCSASGGGWDIQYFGAGTRLSVL.

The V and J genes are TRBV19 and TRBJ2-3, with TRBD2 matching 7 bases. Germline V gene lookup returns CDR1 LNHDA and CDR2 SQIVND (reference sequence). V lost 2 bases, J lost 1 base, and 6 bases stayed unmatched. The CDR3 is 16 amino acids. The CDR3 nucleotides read TGTGCCAGTAGTATAAGTCTAGCGGCTCGCACAGATACGCAGTATTTT. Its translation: CASSISLAARTDTQYF.